This note documents a single T cell receptor (beta chain) sequence. What it recognizes is unknown. Assay used: immunoSEQ multiplex PCR; TCRdb lists only in-frame clones, some missing. The sample lists about 20,000 clones; about 86% were seen once. The data were obtained in a study of OX40 agonist ivuxolimab in advanced cancers. Study-level points and caveats: CD4+ and CD8+ T cells in blood underwent clonal expansion by week 6 at 0.1 to 3.0 mg/kg. There were, on average, more expanded clones in CD8+ T cells than in CD4+. Individuals who were partial responders at 0.1-3.0 mg/kg had clonal expansion that ranked among the lowest.

Trimming removed 4 bases at V and 5 bases at J, with 17 bases between. From germline, CDR1 is LGHNT and CDR2 FRNRAP. This CDR3 spans 16 amino acids. If patients had autoimmune disease history or systemic immunosuppression, they were excluded. The chain has TRBV12-5 and TRBJ1-4; D is possibly TRBD1 (6 bases). The sample in question was CD4+ or CD8+ T cells sorted from blood, obtained in a trial of the OX40 agonist ivuxolimab. The clonotype was recovered from an adult with an advanced solid tumor such as melanoma, head and neck, liver or kidney cancer. CDR3 in amino acids: CASGWLQGGINEKLFF. CDR3 bases: TGTGCTAGTGGTTGGCTACAGGGTGGGATCAATGAAAAACTGTTTTTT.